The 26 T cell receptor beta chains presented below share a single source sample, sequenced in a study of early T cells in non-severe SARS-CoV-2 infection. TCRdb itself ran the 5' RACE reads through MiXCR, one entry per CDR3 protein. The profile shows more than 20,000 distinct CDR3 sequences, nearly 5.5% of them singletons. Sequencing was performed on whole blood. Every receptor here comes from an adult who was a healthcare worker with PCR-confirmed SARS-CoV-2 infection or an uninfected control (not recorded which).

This clonotype was found many times. The gene calls are TRBV20-1 and TRBJ2-7; no clear D gene. Germline V gives CDR1 DFQATT, CDR2 SNEGSKA (reference sequence). Trimming cost V 3 bases and J 0 bases, with 9 bases left between them. This CDR3 is 13 amino acids long. The CDR3 nucleotides are TGCAGTGCTAGTTCGAGGAGCTCCTACGAGCAGTACGTC. As protein: CSASSRSSYEQYV.

There are a few counts of this clonotype. This chain uses TRBV5-5 with TRBJ2-1, with D possibly called TRBD1 or TRBD2 (5 bases each). Germline CDR1 and CDR2: SGHKS and YYEKEE (reference sequence). Trimming took 1 base from V and 8 from J, leaving 13 bases between them. This CDR3 has 14 residues. The CDR3 sequence: CASSLLSVGDEQFF. The CDR3 DNA reads TGTGCCAGCAGCTTGCTCTCGGTGGGGGATGAGCAGTTCTTC.

This clonotype was picked up a small number of times. This chain uses TRBV29-1 with TRBJ2-1, with D uncertain. V was trimmed by 4 bases and J by 15 bases, leaving 13 bases between them. The CDR3 runs to 10 residues. Germline V gene data show CDR1 as SQVTM and CDR2 as ANQGSEA. CDR3 sequence: CSVGNLGRFF. The CDR3 coding sequence is TGCAGCGTTGGGAATTTAGGTCGGTTCTTC.

This clonotype was seen repeatedly, ten times or more. The rearrangement joins TRBV28 to TRBJ2-3, with TRBD2 matching over 11 bases. CDR1 is MDHEN, CDR2 SYDVKM, per germline. With V trimmed by 2 bases and J by 3 bases, 13 bases remained unmatched. This CDR3 contains 19 residues. This CDR3 is CASSLRTSGPLSATDTQYF. CDR3 nucleotides: TGTGCCAGCAGTTTAAGGACTAGCGGGCCCCTCTCGGCGACAGATACGCAGTATTTT.

This clonotype showed up just a few times. This chain joins TRBV6-2 or TRBV6-3 and TRBJ2-3; 10 nucleotides agree with TRBD1. The junction had 6 bases not matched to a gene; V was cut back by 7 bases and J by 2 bases. In germline, CDR1 is MNHEY, CDR2 SVGEGT. This CDR3 is 15 amino acids long. The CDR3 reads CASTPDRGYTDTQYF. CDR3 coding DNA: TGTGCCAGCACCCCGGACAGGGGGTACACAGATACGCAGTATTTT.

By share, this clonotype counts as medium-sized. The chain links TRBV5-1 to TRBJ2-1; 8 bases fit TRBD2. Germline V gene sequence: CDR1 SGHRS, CDR2 YFSETQ. The CDR3 spans 15 residues. V was clipped by 4 bases and J by 4 bases; unmatched bases: 7. The CDR3 DNA reads TGCGCCAGCAGCACGTCGGGAGGGCGGTACAATGAGCAGTTCTTC. Residues: CASSTSGGRYNEQFF.

By frequency in the sample, this clonotype is large. V usage is TRBV6-5 and J usage is TRBJ2-1; possibly TRBD2 for D (5 bases). The germline CDR1 and CDR2 sequences are MNHEY and SVGAGI. This CDR3 comprises 16 residues. Trimming removed 6 bases from V and 0 bases from J, with 15 bases in between. The CDR3 region has the DNA TGTGCCAGCAGCTGGAGGACTGTGAGCTCCTACAATGAGCAGTTCTTC. This sequence encodes CASSWRTVSSYNEQFF.

This clonotype was seen more than once but under ten times. V is TRBV29-1 and J is TRBJ2-1, with D possibly TRBD2 on 6 matching bases. Trimming pared 5 bases from V and 0 bases from J, leaving 14 bases between. Germline V gene lookup returns CDR1 SQVTM and CDR2 ANQGSEA. The CDR3 sequence is 15 residues long. CDR3 region: CSVRPSGLSYNEQFF. CDR3 bases: TGCAGCGTTCGACCGAGCGGGCTCTCCTACAATGAGCAGTTCTTC.

This clonotype occurred many times. The chain carries TRBV4-2 and TRBJ2-1; D might be TRBD1 (5 bases). Germline-derived CDR1 and CDR2 are LGHNA and YNFKEQ. The CDR3 length is 13 residues. The germline V and J ends were trimmed by 0 bases and 12 bases, with 12 bases remaining between them. This CDR3 is CASSQDSQGRQFF. In DNA form, the CDR3 reads TGTGCCAGCAGCCAAGATTCGCAGGGTAGGCAGTTCTTC.

This clonotype was observed at least ten times. The chain combines TRBV4-2 with TRBJ2-6, with 8 bases identical to TRBD1. The CDR3 spans 20 residues. The germline gives CDR1 LGHNA, CDR2 YNFKEQ. V lost 1 base to trimming and J lost 0 bases; unmatched junction nucleotides: 11. CDR3 DNA sequence: TGTGCCAGCAGCCAAGCCCATGGGACAGGAGATTTCTCTGGGGCCAACGTCCTGACTTTC. Protein sequence: CASSQAHGTGDFSGANVLTF.

This clonotype was counted between two and nine times. The CDR3 nucleotides are TGTGCCAGCAGCACTTATCGAAGCCAAGAGACCCAGTACTTC. Its protein is CASSTYRSQETQYF. The chain carries TRBV9 and TRBJ2-5; D ambiguous. In germline, CDR1 is SGDLS, CDR2 YYNGEE. The germline V and J ends were trimmed by 4 bases and 1 base, with 11 bases remaining between them. The CDR3 contains 14 residues.

There are a few counts of this clonotype. The chain combines TRBV12-3 or TRBV12-4 with TRBJ1-6; a possible D gene is TRBD1 (6 bases). The V and J ends lost 10 bases and 6 bases respectively, with 16 bases between them. The CDR3 runs 14 residues. The CDR3 DNA sequence: TGTGCCACCATGAGGAACAGGGTTAATTCACCCCTCCACTTT. Protein: CATMRNRVNSPLHF.

The V gene is TRBV28, the J gene TRBJ2-7, with a tentative D call TRBD2 (5 bases). Germline CDR1 and CDR2: MDHEN and SYDVKM. The CDR3 runs to 11 residues. Trimming shortened V by 6 bases and J by 7 bases, and 10 bases separated the two germline ends. The CDR3 nucleotides read TGTGCCAGCAGCCCCTGGAGGGAGCAGTACTTC. Protein: CASSPWREQYF.

This clonotype was counted ten times or more. The chain recombines TRBV7-2 with TRBJ2-1, with 13 bases aligning to TRBD2. This CDR3 contains 13 residues. V dropped 5 bases and J dropped 13; count of bases not matched to a gene: 5. Per the germline V gene, CDR1 is SGHTA and CDR2 is FQGNSA. The CDR3, as DNA: TGTGCCAGCAGCCCTGGACTAGCGGGAGTTCAGTTCTTC. Translation: CASSPGLAGVQFF.

The sample holds a few counts of this clonotype. The rearrangement links TRBV24-1 to TRBJ1-1; TRBD1 might be the D (5 bases). Deletions cut 7 bases from V and 6 bases from J, with 17 bases between. The CDR3 consists of 14 residues. Germline V CDR1 and CDR2: KGHDR, SFDVKD. The CDR3 reads CATRGPGPRAEAFF. DNA of the CDR3: TGTGCCACCAGGGGACCCGGGCCACGAGCTGAAGCTTTCTTT.

Many counts were recorded for this clonotype. The chain joins TRBV28 to TRBJ1-5, with D tentatively TRBD1 (5 bases). This CDR3 comprises 13 residues. Trimming left V 7 bases short and J 6 bases short, with 13 bases between. The germline CDR1 and CDR2 sequences are MDHEN and SYDVKM. CDR3 sequence: CASIGTRGQPQHF. The CDR3 coding sequence is TGTGCCAGCATTGGGACTCGGGGTCAGCCCCAGCATTTT.

This clonotype was counted ten times or more. The rearrangement links TRBV27 to TRBJ2-1; 11 nucleotides match TRBD1. Trimming at V came to 6 bases and at J to 6 bases, leaving 7 bases not matched to a gene. The CDR3 has 15 amino acids. Germline V gene sequence: CDR1 MNHEY, CDR2 SMNVEV (reference sequence). DNA of the CDR3: TGTGCCAGCAGAAGCGGACAGGGGGCGTTCAATGAGCAGTTCTTC. It encodes CASRSGQGAFNEQFF.

This sequence joins TRBV7-2 and TRBJ2-5, with 10 bases matching TRBD1. Germline CDR1 and CDR2: SGHTA and FQGNSA. V lost 1 base and J lost 5; bases outside the gene matches: 16. The CDR3 is 19 residues long. The CDR3 DNA is TGTGCCAGCAGCTTAGTAGATTTTCGTAAGGGACAGGGGCTTGAGACCCAGTACTTC. Translation gives CASSLVDFRKGQGLETQYF.

The rearrangement joins TRBV28 to TRBJ1-3, with 8 bases fitting TRBD1. This CDR3 region has 14 residues. Germline CDR1 and CDR2: MDHEN and SYDVKM. The junction had 4 bases not matched to a gene; V was cut back by 7 bases and J by 2 bases. The CDR3 DNA follows: TGTGCCAGCACCATACAGGGGGCTGGAAACACCATATATTTT. Its translation is CASTIQGAGNTIYF.

At least ten counts were recorded for this clonotype. J is TRBJ2-5 and V is TRBV27, with 8 positions matching TRBD1. The CDR3 has 16 amino acids. Germline values: CDR1 MNHEY, CDR2 SMNVEV (reference sequence). Trimming at V came to 1 base and at J to 5 bases, leaving 9 bases not matched to a gene. Here the CDR3 DNA reads TGTGCCAGCAGTTTATGGGGGGACAGGCCAGAGGAGACCCAGTACTTC. This translates into CASSLWGDRPEETQYF.

This clonotype came up many times. The rearrangement uses TRBV12-3 or TRBV12-4 and TRBJ2-1, with 10 bases lining up with TRBD1. This CDR3 region has 15 residues. The ends lost 6 bases at V and 7 bases at J; junction bases unmatched: 9. The CDR3 reads CASSTDRGSVNEQFF. CDR3 DNA sequence: TGTGCCAGCAGCACGGACAGGGGGAGTGTAAATGAGCAGTTCTTC.

This chain joins TRBV20-1 and TRBJ1-2; 9 positions agree with TRBD1. Per the germline V gene, CDR1 is DFQATT and CDR2 is SNEGSKA (reference sequence). CDR3 length: 16 amino acids. V lost 0 bases to trimming and J lost 5 bases; unmatched junction nucleotides: 10. CDR3: CSARDSRTGDSYGYTF. CDR3 in DNA: TGCAGTGCTAGAGACTCCCGGACAGGGGATAGTTATGGCTACACCTTC.

This clonotype has a handful of counts. The CDR3: CASSQDEGSPLHF. For the CDR3, the DNA is TGCGCCAGCAGCCAAGATGAGGGGTCACCCCTCCACTTT. This rearrangement joins TRBV4-1 to TRBJ1-6, with D perhaps matching TRBD1 (5 bases). Germline-derived CDR1 and CDR2 are MGHRA and YSYEKL. Trimming removed 0 bases from V and 10 bases from J, with 7 bases in between. This CDR3 is built from 13 residues.

Ten or more counts support this clonotype. The rearrangement uses TRBV9 and TRBJ2-1; the match to TRBD2 covers 13 bases. J gave up 7 bases and V 4 bases, and 8 bases lay outside the gene matches. The CDR3 spans 16 residues. Germline-derived CDR1 and CDR2 are SGDLS and YYNGEE. The CDR3 region is CASSSWTSGSGNEQFF. DNA of the CDR3: TGTGCCAGCAGCTCCTGGACTAGCGGGAGTGGTAATGAGCAGTTCTTC.

Ten or more counts support this clonotype. The gene calls are TRBV6-5 and TRBJ1-5; tentatively, D is TRBD1 (5 bases). The CDR3 extends over 15 amino acids. Germline-derived CDR1 and CDR2 are MNHEY and SVGAGI. Trimming took 0 bases from V and 11 from J, leaving 17 bases between them. The CDR3 DNA sequence: TGTGCCAGCAGTTACTCGTACAGGCATCTGGGGACCCAGCATTTT. Translation: CASSYSYRHLGTQHF.

V usage is TRBV6-6 and J usage is TRBJ1-4; perhaps TRBD1 as D (5 bases). CDR1 is MNHNY, CDR2 SVGAGI, per germline (reference sequence). CDR3 size: 14 residues. Between the trimmed V and J ends, which lost 2 bases and 4 bases, there was a span of 8 bases. CDR3 coding DNA: TGTGCCAGCAGTTACGACAGTATTAATGAAAAACTGTTTTTT. It specifies CASSYDSINEKLFF.